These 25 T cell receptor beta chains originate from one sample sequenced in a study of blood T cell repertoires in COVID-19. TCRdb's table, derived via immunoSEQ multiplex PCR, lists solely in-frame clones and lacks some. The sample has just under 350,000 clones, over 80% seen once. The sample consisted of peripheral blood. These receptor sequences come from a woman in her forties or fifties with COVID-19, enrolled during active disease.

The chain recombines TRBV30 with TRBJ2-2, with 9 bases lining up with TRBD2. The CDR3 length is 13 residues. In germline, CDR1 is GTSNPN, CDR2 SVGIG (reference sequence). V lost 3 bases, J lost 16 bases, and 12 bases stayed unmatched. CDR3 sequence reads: CAWRAGGTGPTFF. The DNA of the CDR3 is TGTGCCTGGAGAGCGGGAGGCACCGGGCCGACGTTTTTT.

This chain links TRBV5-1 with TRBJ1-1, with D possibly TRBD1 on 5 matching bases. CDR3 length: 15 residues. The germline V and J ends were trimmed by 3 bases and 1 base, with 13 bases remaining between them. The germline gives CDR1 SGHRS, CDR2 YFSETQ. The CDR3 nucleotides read TGCGCCAGCAGCTCGGGGGGGACTAAGAACACTGAAGCTTTCTTT. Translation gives CASSSGGTKNTEAFF.

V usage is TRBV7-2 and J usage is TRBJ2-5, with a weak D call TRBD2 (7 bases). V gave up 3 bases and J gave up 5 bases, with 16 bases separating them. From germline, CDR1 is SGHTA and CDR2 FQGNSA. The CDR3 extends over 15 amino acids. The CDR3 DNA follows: TGTGCCAGCAGCTTTTCCGGGGGGCGCGGGGAGACCCAGTACTTC. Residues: CASSFSGGRGETQYF.

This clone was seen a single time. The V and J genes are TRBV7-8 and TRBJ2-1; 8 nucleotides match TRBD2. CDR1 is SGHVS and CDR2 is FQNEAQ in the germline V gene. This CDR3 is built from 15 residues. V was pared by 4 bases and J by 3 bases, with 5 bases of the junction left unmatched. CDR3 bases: TGTGCCAGCAGCTCCTCTAGCGGGCTCTACAATGAGCAGTTCTTC. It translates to CASSSSSGLYNEQFF.

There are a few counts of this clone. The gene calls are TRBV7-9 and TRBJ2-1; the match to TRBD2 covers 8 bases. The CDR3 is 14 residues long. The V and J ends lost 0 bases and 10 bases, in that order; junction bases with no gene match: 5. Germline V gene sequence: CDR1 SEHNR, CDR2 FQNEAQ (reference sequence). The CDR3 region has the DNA TGTGCCAGCAGCTTAGCAGCGGGAGCTTCCGAGCAGTTCTTC. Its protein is CASSLAAGASEQFF. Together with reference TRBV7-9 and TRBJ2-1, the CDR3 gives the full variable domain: DTGVSQNPRHKITKRGQNVTFRCDPISEHNRLYWYRQTLGQGPEFLTYFQNEAQLEKSRLLSDRFSAERPKGSFSTLEIQRTEQGDSAMYLCASSLAAGASEQFFGPGTRLTVL.

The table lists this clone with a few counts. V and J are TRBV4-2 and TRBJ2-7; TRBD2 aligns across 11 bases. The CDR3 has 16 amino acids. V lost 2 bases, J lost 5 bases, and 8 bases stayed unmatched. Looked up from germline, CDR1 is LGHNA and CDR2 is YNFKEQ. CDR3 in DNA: TGTGCCAGCAGCCAAACGACTAGCGGGACCTTACACGAGCAGTACTTC. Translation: CASSQTTSGTLHEQYF.

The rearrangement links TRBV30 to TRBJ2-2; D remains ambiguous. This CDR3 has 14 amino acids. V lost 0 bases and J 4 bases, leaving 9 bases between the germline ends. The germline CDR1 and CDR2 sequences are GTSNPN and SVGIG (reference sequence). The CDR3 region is CAWSVQLFTGELFF. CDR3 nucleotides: TGTGCCTGGAGTGTACAATTATTCACCGGGGAGCTGTTTTTT.

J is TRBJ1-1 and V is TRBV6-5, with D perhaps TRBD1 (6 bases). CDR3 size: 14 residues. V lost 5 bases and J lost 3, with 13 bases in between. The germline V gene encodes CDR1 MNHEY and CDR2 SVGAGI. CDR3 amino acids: CASSNRVRDTEAFF. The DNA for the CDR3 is TGTGCCAGCAGTAACAGGGTAAGGGACACTGAAGCTTTCTTT.

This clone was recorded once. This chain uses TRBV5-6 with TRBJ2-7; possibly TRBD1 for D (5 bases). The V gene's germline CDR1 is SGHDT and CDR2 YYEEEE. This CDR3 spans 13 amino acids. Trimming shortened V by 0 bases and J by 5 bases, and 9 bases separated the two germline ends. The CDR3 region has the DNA TGTGCCAGCAGCTTGGCAGGGATCCACGAGCAGTACTTC. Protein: CASSLAGIHEQYF.

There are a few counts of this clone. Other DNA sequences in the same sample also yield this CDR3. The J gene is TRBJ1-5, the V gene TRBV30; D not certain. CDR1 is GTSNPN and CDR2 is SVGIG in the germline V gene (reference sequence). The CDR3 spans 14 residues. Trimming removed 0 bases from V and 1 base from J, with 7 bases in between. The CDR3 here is CAWSVLHSNQPQHF. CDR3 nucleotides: TGTGCCTGGAGTGTACTTCACAGCAATCAGCCCCAGCATTTT.

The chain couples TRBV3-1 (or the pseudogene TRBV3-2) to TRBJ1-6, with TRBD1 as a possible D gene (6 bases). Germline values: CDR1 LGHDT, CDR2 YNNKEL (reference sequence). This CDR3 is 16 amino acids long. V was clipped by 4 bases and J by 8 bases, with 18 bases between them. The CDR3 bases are TGTGCCAGCAGCCCCTTAACAGGGAACGATTATTCACCCCTCCACTTT. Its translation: CASSPLTGNDYSPLHF.

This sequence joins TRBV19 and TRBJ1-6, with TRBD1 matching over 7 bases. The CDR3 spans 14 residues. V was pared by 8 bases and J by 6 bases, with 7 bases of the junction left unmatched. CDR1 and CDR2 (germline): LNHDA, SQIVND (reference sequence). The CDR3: CASRPQGVNSPLHF. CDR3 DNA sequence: TGTGCCAGTCGCCCCCAGGGGGTTAATTCACCCCTCCACTTT. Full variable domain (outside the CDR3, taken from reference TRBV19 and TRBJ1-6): DGGITQSPKYLFRKEGQNVTLSCEQNLNHDAMYWYRQDPGQGLRLIYYSQIVNDFQKGDIAEGYSVSREKKESFPLTVTSAQKNPTAFYLCASRPQGVNSPLHFGNGTRLTVT.

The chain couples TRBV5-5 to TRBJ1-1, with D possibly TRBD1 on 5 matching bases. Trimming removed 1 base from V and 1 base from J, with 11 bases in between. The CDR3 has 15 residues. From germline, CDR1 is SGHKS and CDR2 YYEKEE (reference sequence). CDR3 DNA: TGTGCCAGCAGCTTGTCCCCAGGGAAGAACACTGAAGCTTTCTTT. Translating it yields CASSLSPGKNTEAFF.

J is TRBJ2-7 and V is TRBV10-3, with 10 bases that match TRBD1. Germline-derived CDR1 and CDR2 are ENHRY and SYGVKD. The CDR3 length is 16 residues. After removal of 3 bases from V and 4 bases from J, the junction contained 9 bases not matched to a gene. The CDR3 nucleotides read TGTGCCATCAGTGACCTCCGGGACAGGGGATCGTACGAGCAGTACTTC. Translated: CAISDLRDRGSYEQYF.

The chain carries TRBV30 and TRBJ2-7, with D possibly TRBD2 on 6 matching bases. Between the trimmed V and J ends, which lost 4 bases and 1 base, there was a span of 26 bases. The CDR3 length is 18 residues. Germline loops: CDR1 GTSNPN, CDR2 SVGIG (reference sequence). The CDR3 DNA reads TGTGCCTGGACTTTGGGAGGTTTTACCGGGAGAGGGTCCTACGAGCAGTACTTC. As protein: CAWTLGGFTGRGSYEQYF.

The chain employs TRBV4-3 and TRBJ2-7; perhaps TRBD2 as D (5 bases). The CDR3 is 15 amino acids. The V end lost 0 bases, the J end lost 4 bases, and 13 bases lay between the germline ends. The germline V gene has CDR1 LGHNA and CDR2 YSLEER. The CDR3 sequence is CASSQDSSTGYEQYF. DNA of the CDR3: TGCGCCAGCAGCCAAGATTCTAGCACGGGGTACGAGCAGTACTTC.

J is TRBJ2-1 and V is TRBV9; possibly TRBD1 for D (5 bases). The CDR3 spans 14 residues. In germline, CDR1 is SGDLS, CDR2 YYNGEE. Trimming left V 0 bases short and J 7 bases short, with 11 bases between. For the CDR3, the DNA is TGTGCCAGCAGCGTAGCTGTGGGGCAGAATGAGCAGTTCTTC. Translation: CASSVAVGQNEQFF.

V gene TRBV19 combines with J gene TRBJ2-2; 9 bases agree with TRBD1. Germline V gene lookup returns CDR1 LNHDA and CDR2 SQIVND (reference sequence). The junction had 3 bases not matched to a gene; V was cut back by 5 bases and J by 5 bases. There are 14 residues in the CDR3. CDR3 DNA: TGTGCCAGTAGTTTACAGGGGGCGACCGGGGAGCTGTTTTTT. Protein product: CASSLQGATGELFF. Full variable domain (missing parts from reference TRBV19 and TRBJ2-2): DGGITQSPKYLFRKEGQNVTLSCEQNLNHDAMYWYRQDPGQGLRLIYYSQIVNDFQKGDIAEGYSVSREKKESFPLTVTSAQKNPTAFYLCASSLQGATGELFFGEGSRLTVL.

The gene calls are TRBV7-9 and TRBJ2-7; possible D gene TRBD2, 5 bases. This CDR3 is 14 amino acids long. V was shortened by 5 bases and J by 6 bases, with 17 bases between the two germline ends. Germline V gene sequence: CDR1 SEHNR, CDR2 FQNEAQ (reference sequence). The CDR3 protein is CASSRTVGVFEQYF. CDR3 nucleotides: TGTGCCAGCAGCCGAACCGTGGGAGTTTTCGAGCAGTACTTC.

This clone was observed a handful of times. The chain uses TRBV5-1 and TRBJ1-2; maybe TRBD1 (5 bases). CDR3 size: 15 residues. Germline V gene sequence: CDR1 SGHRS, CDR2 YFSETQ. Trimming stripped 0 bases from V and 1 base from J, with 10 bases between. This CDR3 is CASSLGDRSNYGYTF. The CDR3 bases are TGCGCCAGCAGCTTGGGTGACAGAAGTAACTATGGCTACACCTTC.

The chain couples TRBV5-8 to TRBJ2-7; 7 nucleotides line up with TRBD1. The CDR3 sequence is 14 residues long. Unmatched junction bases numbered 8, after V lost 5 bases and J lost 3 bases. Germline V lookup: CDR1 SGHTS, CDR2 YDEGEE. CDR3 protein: CASRKGGAFYEQYF. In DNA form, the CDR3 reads TGTGCCAGCAGGAAAGGGGGCGCGTTCTACGAGCAGTACTTC. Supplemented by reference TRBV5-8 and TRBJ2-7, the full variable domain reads EAGVTQSPTHLIKTRGQQATLRCSPISGHTSVYWYQQALGLGLQFLLWYDEGEERNRGNFPPRFSGRQFPNYSSELNVNALELEDSALYLCASRKGGAFYEQYFGPGTRLTVT.

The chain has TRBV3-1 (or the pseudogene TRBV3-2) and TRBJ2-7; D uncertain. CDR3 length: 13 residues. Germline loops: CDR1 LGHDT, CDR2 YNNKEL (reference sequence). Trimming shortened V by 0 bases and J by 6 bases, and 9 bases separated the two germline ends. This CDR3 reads CASSQDPRPEQYF. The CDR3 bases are TGTGCCAGCAGCCAAGATCCCCGTCCCGAGCAGTACTTC.

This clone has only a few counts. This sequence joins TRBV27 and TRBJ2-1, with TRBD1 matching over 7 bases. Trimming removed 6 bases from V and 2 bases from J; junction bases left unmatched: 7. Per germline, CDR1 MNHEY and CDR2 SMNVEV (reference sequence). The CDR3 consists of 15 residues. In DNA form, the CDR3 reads TGTGCCAGCAGCCTCCCCGGGACAGCCTACAATGAGCAGTTCTTC. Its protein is CASSLPGTAYNEQFF.

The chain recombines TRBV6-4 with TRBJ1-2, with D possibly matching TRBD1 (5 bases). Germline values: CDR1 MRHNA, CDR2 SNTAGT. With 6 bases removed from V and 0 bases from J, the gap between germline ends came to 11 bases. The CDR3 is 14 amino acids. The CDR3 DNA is TGTGCCAGCAGCCCGGGAGGGGCTAACTATGGCTACACCTTC. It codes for CASSPGGANYGYTF.

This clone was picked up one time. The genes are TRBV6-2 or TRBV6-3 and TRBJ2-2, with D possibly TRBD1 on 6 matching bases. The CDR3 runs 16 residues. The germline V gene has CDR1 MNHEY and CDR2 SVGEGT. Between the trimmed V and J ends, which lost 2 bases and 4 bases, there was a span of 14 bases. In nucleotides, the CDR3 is TGTGCCAGCAGTTACGGGCGGTGGGGGCGCACCGGGGAGCTGTTTTTT. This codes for CASSYGRWGRTGELFF.